These T cell receptor beta chains were read from a single sample in a study of T cells in Graves' hyperthyroidism and ophthalmopathy. TCRdb used MiXCR to reprocess the multiplex PCR reads, holding one entry per CDR3 protein. The repertoire holds 350,000 to 400,000 distinct CDR3 sequences, with 15% as singletons. Sequencing used blood. The receptors were sampled from a young woman with Graves' hyperthyroidism. Both conserved end residues are part of each CDR3. Each record gives: clone size, D gene, J gene, V gene, CDR3 DNA, CDR3 protein. The D gene is left open where the match is weak. Part of the rows lack a size; the others show once, few, many or a class for expanded clones.

>NA|TRBD1|TRBJ1-1|TRBV14
TGTGCCAGCAGCAGACAGGGGATACTGAACACTGAAGCTTTCTTT
CASSRQGILNTEAFF
>many|TRBD1|TRBJ2-2|TRBV6-1
TGTGCCAGCAGTCCGGACAGGATGAACACCGGGGAGCTGTTTTTT
CASSPDRMNTGELFF
>many|NA|TRBJ1-1|TRBV4-2
TGTGCCAGCAGCCAAGGCTTTGGCGGACACCCGAACACTGAAGCTTTCTTT
CASSQGFGGHPNTEAFF
>many|NA|TRBJ1-1|TRBV7-2
TGTGCCAGCAGCCGACAGGAGAACACTGAAGCTTTCTTT
CASSRQENTEAFF
>many|NA|TRBJ2-7|TRBV11-3
TGTGCCAGCAGCTCGGCGGGACAGCTTCCGTGCGAGCAGTACTTC
CASSSAGQLPCEQYF
>few|NA|TRBJ1-2|TRBV16
TGTGCCAGCAGCCAATCGGGACGGCGGGGCTACACCTTC
CASSQSGRRGYTF
>NA|NA|TRBJ2-6|TRBV20-1
TGCAGTGCTAAGGGACGGGGATACTCTGGGGCCAACGTCCTGACTTTC
CSAKGRGYSGANVLTF
>many|TRBD2|TRBJ2-1|TRBV27
TGTGCCAGCAGTTTGAGAGGGACTAGCCGTGTAAATGAGCAGTTCTTC
CASSLRGTSRVNEQFF
>few|NA|TRBJ2-3|TRBV7-9
TGTGCCAGCAGCCCCAAGTCGATAGATACGCAGTATTTT
CASSPKSIDTQYF
>many|TRBD2|TRBJ2-1|TRBV7-9
TGTGCCAGCAGCTACCCTAGCGGGAGGGCCTCCTACAATGAGCAGTTCTTC
CASSYPSGRASYNEQFF
>NA|TRBD1|TRBJ2-7|TRBV25-1
TGTGCCAGCAGTGGATTTATTGACAGGGAAGGCTCCTACGAGCAGTACTTC
CASSGFIDREGSYEQYF